The 21 T cell receptor beta chains presented below share a single source sample, sequenced in a study of blood T cell repertoires in COVID-19. The method was immunoSEQ multiplex PCR; TCRdb's version includes in-frame clones alone and lacks a portion of them. The sample includes roughly 66,000 clones, roughly 80% seen only once; the top ten take roughly 4.8%. The sample consisted of peripheral blood. These receptors were taken from an older woman with acute or convalescent COVID-19.

In DNA, the CDR3 is TGCGCCAGCAGCCAAGGGTCCGGGAGGCGGGAAAAACTGTTTTTT. Its protein is CASSQGSGRREKLFF. This sequence joins TRBV4-1 and TRBJ1-4, with no clear D. Per the germline V gene, CDR1 is MGHRA and CDR2 is YSYEKL. The CDR3 is 15 residues long. Trimming shortened V by 1 base and J by 8 bases, and 14 bases separated the two germline ends.

The chain combines TRBV14 with TRBJ2-5, with TRBD1 identical over 7 bases. The germline gives CDR1 SGHDN, CDR2 FVKESK. The V and J ends lost 4 bases and 5 bases, in that order; junction bases with no gene match: 7. CDR3 length equals 14 residues. CDR3: CASSPRQGRETQYF. The CDR3 nucleotides read TGTGCCAGCAGCCCTCGACAGGGACGGGAGACCCAGTACTTC.

This chain joins TRBV18 and TRBJ1-5, with D perhaps TRBD1 (5 bases). Trimming shortened V by 4 bases and J by 2 bases, and 18 bases separated the two germline ends. Germline V gene data show CDR1 as KGHSH and CDR2 as LQKENI. The CDR3 covers 17 residues. In DNA form, the CDR3 reads TGTGCCAGCTCACTGTCAGCGGGACCGACTGGCAATCAGCCCCAGCATTTT. Translated, it gives CASSLSAGPTGNQPQHF. Drawing the rest from reference TRBV18 and TRBJ1-5, the complete variable domain is NAGVMQNPRHLVRRRGQEARLRCSPMKGHSHVYWYRQLPEEGLKFMVYLQKENIIDESGMPKERFSAEFPKEGPSILRIQQVVRGDSAAYFCASSLSAGPTGNQPQHFGDGTRLSIL.

The chain employs TRBV7-2 and TRBJ1-2; 7 bases are shared with TRBD1. V dropped 6 bases and J dropped 4; count of bases not matched to a gene: 5. The V gene's germline CDR1 is SGHTA and CDR2 FQGNSA. The CDR3 has 13 amino acids. Here the CDR3 reads CASRYTGVYGYTF. For the CDR3, the DNA is TGTGCCAGCAGGTATACAGGGGTCTATGGCTACACCTTC.

The chain has TRBV3-1 (or the pseudogene TRBV3-2) and TRBJ1-1; no clear D gene. The CDR3 is 14 amino acids. Germline CDR1 LGHDT, CDR2 YNNKEL (reference sequence). V shed 4 bases and J shed 0 bases, with 9 bases lying between them. The chain's CDR3 is CASSPPGVNTEAFF. CDR3 DNA sequence: TGTGCCAGCAGCCCTCCGGGAGTGAACACTGAAGCTTTCTTT.

CDR3 DNA: TGTGCCAGTAGGCCGACAGTGACTGGAAACACCATATATTTT. It codes for CASRPTVTGNTIYF. This chain links TRBV19 with TRBJ1-3; D might be TRBD1 (5 bases). The V and J ends lost 6 bases and 2 bases respectively, with 11 bases between them. The CDR3 length is 14 residues. Germline values: CDR1 LNHDA, CDR2 SQIVND (reference sequence).

The chain couples TRBV5-1 to TRBJ2-1, with a weak D call TRBD1 (5 bases). Trimming cost V 2 bases and J 0 bases, with 24 bases left between them. The germline V gene encodes CDR1 SGHRS and CDR2 YFSETQ. The CDR3 is 20 residues long. CDR3 in amino acids: CASSLGPLILGQGSYNEQFF. The CDR3 bases are TGCGCCAGCAGCTTAGGACCTTTGATCCTCGGGCAGGGCTCCTACAATGAGCAGTTCTTC.

The sample holds a few counts of this clone. The rearrangement uses TRBV6-1 and TRBJ1-5; 9 positions match TRBD1. CDR1 is MNHNS, CDR2 SASEGT, per germline. The CDR3 has 15 amino acids. The junction had 0 bases not matched to a gene; V was cut back by 1 base and J by 2 bases. CDR3 loop: CASSEGTGGNQPQHF. In DNA form, the CDR3 reads TGTGCCAGCAGTGAAGGGACAGGGGGCAATCAGCCCCAGCATTTT.

The V and J genes are TRBV6-2 or TRBV6-3 and TRBJ1-2; D remains ambiguous. Per the germline V gene, CDR1 is MNHEY and CDR2 is SVGEGT. V was cut by 0 bases and J by 5 bases, with 10 bases left in between. This CDR3 contains 14 residues. CDR3 sequence reads: CASSYSEVEYGYTF. CDR3 nucleotides: TGTGCCAGCAGTTACTCGGAGGTGGAGTATGGCTACACCTTC.

This clone was found a few times. This rearrangement joins TRBV18 to TRBJ1-1, with D possibly matching TRBD1 (5 bases). The CDR3 is 16 amino acids. With 5 bases removed from V and 0 bases from J, the gap between germline ends came to 16 bases. In germline, CDR1 is KGHSH, CDR2 LQKENI. This chain's CDR3 is CASSTTSTRVNTEAFF. In DNA form, the CDR3 reads TGTGCCAGCTCAACAACAAGTACCAGGGTGAACACTGAAGCTTTCTTT.

The V and J genes are TRBV6-2 or TRBV6-3 and TRBJ1-2; maybe TRBD1 (6 bases). The CDR3 is made up of 15 amino acids. V lost 2 bases to trimming and J lost 4 bases, with 14 bases between them. In germline, CDR1 is MNHEY, CDR2 SVGEGT. The CDR3 bases are TGTGCCAGCAGTTACGGGGGCAGGACACGCTATGGCTACACCTTC. Its translation is CASSYGGRTRYGYTF.

The chain recombines TRBV5-8 with TRBJ1-2, with D perhaps TRBD1 (6 bases). V was shortened by 2 bases and J by 4 bases, with 18 bases between the two germline ends. Germline V lookup: CDR1 SGHTS, CDR2 YDEGEE. The CDR3 length is 16 residues. The CDR3, as DNA: TGTGCCAGCAGCTTTACTCGGGGGGCGGGCGGCTATGGCTACACCTTC. Its translation is CASSFTRGAGGYGYTF.

V gene TRBV4-1 combines with J gene TRBJ1-2, with 7 bases aligning to TRBD1. The germline V gene has CDR1 MGHRA and CDR2 YSYEKL. This CDR3 comprises 17 residues. J lost 5 bases, V lost 1 base, and 13 bases had no gene match. In DNA, the CDR3 is TGCGCCAGCAGCCAAGGCCCCCGACAGGGTTTATGGTATGGCTACACCTTC. Translation gives CASSQGPRQGLWYGYTF.

This clone came up a few times. J is TRBJ1-1 and V is TRBV15, with 7 bases lining up with TRBD1. CDR3 length: 14 residues. With 5 bases clipped from V and 0 bases from J, the junction kept 3 bases outside the gene matches. Germline V CDR1 and CDR2: LNHNV, YYDKDF (reference sequence). CDR3 amino acids: CATSVRGMNTEAFF. CDR3 bases: TGTGCCACCAGCGTCAGGGGGATGAACACTGAAGCTTTCTTT.

V is TRBV25-1 and J is TRBJ2-3; no reliable D call. The V and J ends lost 1 base and 6 bases respectively, with 11 bases between them. The length of the CDR3 is 14 residues. Germline CDR1 MGHDK, CDR2 SYGVNS. The CDR3 nucleotides read TGTGCCAGCAGTGAATGGGCCGGTGGGGATACGCAGTATTTT. It yields the protein CASSEWAGGDTQYF. Combining the CDR3 with reference TRBV25-1 and TRBJ2-3 gives the whole variable domain EADIYQTPRYLVIGTGKKITLECSQTMGHDKMYWYQQDPGMELHLIHYSYGVNSTEKGDLSSESTVSRIRTEHFPLTLESARPSHTSQYLCASSEWAGGDTQYFGPGTRLTVL.

V gene TRBV18 combines with J gene TRBJ1-5, with D tentatively TRBD1 (5 bases). The CDR3 covers 15 residues. CDR1 and CDR2 from the germline V gene are KGHSH and LQKENI. Trimming left V 4 bases short and J 5 bases short, with 15 bases between. The CDR3 DNA reads TGTGCCAGCTCACGAACTCAAGGGGCTGATCAGCCCCAGCATTTT. Translated, it gives CASSRTQGADQPQHF.

This chain joins TRBV6-6 and TRBJ1-1; 7 nucleotides line up with TRBD1. The V segment lost 6 bases and the J segment 1 base; nucleotides outside the gene matches: 5. Per the germline V gene, CDR1 is MNHNY and CDR2 is SVGAGI (reference sequence). The CDR3 has 14 residues. CDR3 in DNA: TGTGCCAGCAGGCCGACAGGGCAGAACACTGAAGCTTTCTTT. Residues: CASRPTGQNTEAFF.

The chain couples TRBV5-5 to TRBJ1-6; 7 bases align to TRBD1. This CDR3 comprises 15 residues. The germline CDR1 and CDR2 sequences are SGHKS and YYEKEE (reference sequence). V trimming: 4 bases; J trimming: 7 bases; junction bases outside the gene matches: 8. The CDR3 sequence: CASSPSRQGNSPLHF. The CDR3 DNA reads TGTGCCAGCAGCCCCTCACGACAGGGAAATTCACCCCTCCACTTT.

This sequence joins TRBV4-2 and TRBJ2-1, with 13 bases aligning to TRBD2. The CDR3 is 17 amino acids. In germline, CDR1 is LGHNA, CDR2 YNFKEQ. V was clipped by 3 bases and J by 7 bases; unmatched bases: 9. The CDR3: CASSQELAGGPKNEQFF. As DNA, the CDR3 is TGTGCCAGCAGCCAGGAACTAGCGGGGGGGCCGAAGAATGAGCAGTTCTTC.

The chain combines TRBV3-1 (or the pseudogene TRBV3-2) with TRBJ1-1; no reliable D call. V lost 4 bases and J 4 bases, leaving 7 bases between the germline ends. From germline, CDR1 is LGHDT and CDR2 YNNKEL (reference sequence). The CDR3 contains 12 residues. The CDR3 DNA reads as TGTGCCAGCAGCCTGAGAGGCACTGAAGCTTTCTTT. It codes for CASSLRGTEAFF.

This chain links TRBV9 with TRBJ2-2; D perhaps matches TRBD1 (5 bases). V was cut by 0 bases and J by 0 bases, with 9 bases left in between. Per the germline V gene, CDR1 is SGDLS and CDR2 is YYNGEE. CDR3 length: 16 amino acids. The CDR3: CASSVENRPNTGELFF. The CDR3 nucleotides read TGTGCCAGCAGCGTAGAGAACAGGCCGAACACCGGGGAGCTGTTTTTT.